Each of the 28 T cell receptor beta chains below was sequenced from the same sample in a study of blood T cell repertoires in COVID-19. Produced via immunoSEQ multiplex PCR; TCRdb's table is partial and in-frame only. The sample has about 130,000 clones; roughly 83% are singletons. The sample taken for sequencing was peripheral blood. These receptors were collected from a woman older than 75 with acute or convalescent COVID-19.

This clone was observed a single time. This rearrangement joins TRBV7-9 to TRBJ1-1; 11 bases are shared with TRBD1. The V segment lost 1 base and the J segment 6 bases; nucleotides outside the gene matches: 4. Germline V lookup: CDR1 SEHNR, CDR2 FQNEAQ (reference sequence). This CDR3 region has 15 residues. The CDR3 sequence: CASSLGTGGAAEAFF. As DNA, the CDR3 is TGTGCCAGCAGCTTAGGGACAGGGGGCGCGGCTGAAGCTTTCTTT.

The rearrangement uses TRBV4-1 and TRBJ2-3; 7 bases are shared with TRBD2. The CDR3 consists of 19 residues. CDR1 is MGHRA, CDR2 YSYEKL, per germline. The V and J ends lost 0 bases and 2 bases, in that order; junction bases with no gene match: 14. CDR3 in amino acids: CASSQEAESRGFYTDTQYF. The CDR3 DNA follows: TGCGCCAGCAGCCAAGAGGCGGAATCGCGGGGGTTCTACACAGATACGCAGTATTTT.

The V gene is TRBV7-2, the J gene TRBJ2-1; D is possibly TRBD2 (5 bases). CDR1 and CDR2 from the germline V gene are SGHTA and FQGNSA. The germline V and J ends were trimmed by 1 base and 6 bases, with 13 bases remaining between them. The CDR3 consists of 15 residues. CDR3 in DNA: TGTGCCAGCAGCTTAGTCGGGCGGGTTGTCAATGAGCAGTTCTTC. Encoded protein: CASSLVGRVVNEQFF.

The rearrangement links TRBV6-4 to TRBJ1-5; TRBD1 might be the D (6 bases). The V end lost 3 bases, the J end lost 6 bases, and 12 bases lay between the germline ends. CDR3 size: 14 residues. From germline, CDR1 is MRHNA and CDR2 SNTAGT. CDR3 DNA: TGTGCCAGCAGTGAAAGAAGAGGGGGTCAGCCCCAGCATTTT. Encoded protein: CASSERRGGQPQHF.

The rearrangement links TRBV7-9 to TRBJ1-1, with 7 bases identical to TRBD1. The V segment lost 2 bases and the J segment 3 bases; nucleotides outside the gene matches: 0. CDR1 is SEHNR and CDR2 is FQNEAQ in the germline V gene (reference sequence). CDR3 length equals 13 residues. CDR3 amino acids: CASSLTGDTEAFF. The CDR3 nucleotides are TGTGCCAGCAGCTTAACAGGGGACACTGAAGCTTTCTTT. The complete variable domain, with remaining parts taken from reference TRBV7-9 and TRBJ1-1, reads DTGVSQNPRHKITKRGQNVTFRCDPISEHNRLYWYRQTLGQGPEFLTYFQNEAQLEKSRLLSDRFSAERPKGSFSTLEIQRTEQGDSAMYLCASSLTGDTEAFFGQGTRLTVV.

V is TRBV29-1 and J is TRBJ2-3; unclear D gene. CDR1 is SQVTM, CDR2 ANQGSEA, per germline. V dropped 4 bases and J dropped 5 bases, with 4 bases sitting between them. The CDR3 loop spans 10 amino acids. The CDR3 coding sequence is TGCAGCGTTGCCATAGATACGCAGTATTTT. This translates into CSVAIDTQYF.

The chain uses TRBV28 and TRBJ2-3; a weak D match, TRBD2 (5 bases). The CDR3 extends over 13 amino acids. Germline-derived CDR1 and CDR2 are MDHEN and SYDVKM. V lost 2 bases to trimming and J lost 6 bases, with 9 bases between them. CDR3 nucleotide sequence: TGTGCCAGCAGTTTACGAGGGTTGGATACGCAGTATTTT. Its protein is CASSLRGLDTQYF.

This chain joins TRBV5-1 and TRBJ2-3; 7 bases line up with TRBD1. The CDR3 contains 16 residues. Germline V lookup: CDR1 SGHRS, CDR2 YFSETQ. V dropped 0 bases and J dropped 2; count of bases not matched to a gene: 6. CDR3 coding DNA: TGCGCCAGCAGCTTGGAAGCAGGGGGAGACACAGATACGCAGTATTTT. This sequence encodes CASSLEAGGDTDTQYF.

The chain employs TRBV5-5 and TRBJ1-5, with D unresolved. The germline gives CDR1 SGHKS, CDR2 YYEKEE (reference sequence). The CDR3 sequence is 14 residues long. V was cut by 4 bases and J by 2 bases, with 10 bases left in between. CDR3 sequence: CASSPPGGNQPQHF. CDR3 bases: TGTGCCAGCAGCCCACCCGGGGGCAATCAGCCCCAGCATTTT. Variable domain in full (rest from reference TRBV5-5 and TRBJ1-5): DAGVTQSPTHLIKTRGQQVTLRCSPISGHKSVSWYQQVLGQGPQFIFQYYEKEERGRGNFPDRFSARQFPNYSSELNVNALLLGDSALYLCASSPPGGNQPQHFGDGTRLSIL.

This sequence joins TRBV20-1 and TRBJ2-7; 13 bases match TRBD2. There are 15 residues in the CDR3. V was pared by 3 bases and J by 0 bases, with 2 bases of the junction left unmatched. Germline V gives CDR1 DFQATT, CDR2 SNEGSKA (reference sequence). The CDR3 is CSASGTSGASYEQYF. Written as DNA, the CDR3 is TGCAGTGCTAGTGGGACTAGCGGGGCCTCCTACGAGCAGTACTTC.

The V gene is TRBV19, the J gene TRBJ1-1, with 9 bases fitting TRBD1. The CDR3 spans 14 residues. Germline CDR1 and CDR2: LNHDA and SQIVND (reference sequence). V shed 4 bases and J 1 base; nucleotides not matched to a gene: 1. In DNA, the CDR3 is TGTGCCAGTAGTAAGGACAGGGGGAACACTGAAGCTTTCTTT. As protein: CASSKDRGNTEAFF.

This chain connects TRBV7-2 to TRBJ1-2, with D possibly being TRBD1 (5 bases). Germline V gene sequence: CDR1 SGHTA, CDR2 FQGNSA. This CDR3 contains 12 residues. With 10 bases removed from V and 6 bases from J, the gap between germline ends came to 15 bases. In DNA form, the CDR3 reads TGTGCCAAAACGCAGGGTTCAGATGGCTACACCTTC. Protein product: CAKTQGSDGYTF.

V and J are TRBV27 and TRBJ1-3; D is ambiguous. This CDR3 is 13 amino acids long. Trimming shortened V by 2 bases and J by 0 bases, and 2 bases separated the two germline ends. Germline V gives CDR1 MNHEY, CDR2 SMNVEV (reference sequence). CDR3 loop: CASSLLSGNTIYF. The CDR3 DNA sequence: TGTGCCAGCAGTTTACTCTCTGGAAACACCATATATTTT.

The rearrangement uses TRBV12-3 or TRBV12-4 and TRBJ1-1; D ambiguous. CDR3 size: 13 residues. Trimming removed 8 bases from V and 0 bases from J, with 10 bases in between. The chain's CDR3 is CASPGILNTEAFF. CDR3 coding DNA: TGTGCCAGCCCGGGGATTTTGAACACTGAAGCTTTCTTT.

This chain links TRBV5-1 with TRBJ2-1, with a possible D match to TRBD2 (6 bases). This CDR3 contains 12 residues. Germline V gene data show CDR1 as SGHRS and CDR2 as YFSETQ. Trimming cost V 2 bases and J 13 bases, with 13 bases left between them. CDR3 nucleotide sequence: TGCGCCAGCAGCTTCGGAGGGACTGGACAGTTCTTC. Translation gives CASSFGGTGQFF.

The chain recombines TRBV14 with TRBJ1-1, with a possible D match to TRBD1 (6 bases). CDR1 and CDR2 (germline): SGHDN, FVKESK. The germline V and J ends were trimmed by 3 bases and 11 bases, with 13 bases remaining between them. This CDR3 spans 12 amino acids. CDR3 amino acids: CASSHLNRDAFF. For the CDR3, the DNA is TGTGCCAGCAGCCACCTCAACAGGGACGCTTTCTTT.

This clone appeared a single time. The chain recombines TRBV18 with TRBJ1-2; D is unresolved. The germline V gene encodes CDR1 KGHSH and CDR2 LQKENI. The V gene lost 5 bases and the J gene lost 3 bases, with 7 bases spanning the gap. The CDR3 is 12 residues long. CDR3: CASSSVDYGYTF. CDR3 nucleotide sequence: TGTGCCAGCTCATCCGTCGACTATGGCTACACCTTC. Full variable domain (missing parts from reference TRBV18 and TRBJ1-2): NAGVMQNPRHLVRRRGQEARLRCSPMKGHSHVYWYRQLPEEGLKFMVYLQKENIIDESGMPKERFSAEFPKEGPSILRIQQVVRGDSAAYFCASSSVDYGYTFGSGTRLTVV.

The chain couples TRBV29-1 to TRBJ1-1, with D unclear. The CDR3 has 11 residues. Germline CDR1 reads SQVTM; CDR2 reads ANQGSEA. V was trimmed by 4 bases and J by 8 bases, leaving 11 bases between them. The CDR3 sequence is CSVARFPEAFF. The CDR3 nucleotides are TGCAGCGTTGCCCGGTTCCCAGAAGCTTTCTTT.

The chain couples TRBV7-8 to TRBJ1-3; unclear D gene. CDR1 and CDR2 (germline): SGHVS, FQNEAQ. The CDR3 sequence is 13 residues long. V was clipped by 4 bases and J by 3 bases, with 7 bases between them. In DNA, the CDR3 is TGTGCCAGCAGCTCCCTAGGTGGAAACACCATATATTTT. Encoded protein: CASSSLGGNTIYF.

The chain combines TRBV5-1 with TRBJ1-6; D call uncertain. Germline CDR1 and CDR2: SGHRS and YFSETQ. The ends were cut back, 4 bases at V and 7 bases at J, with 6 bases in the middle. This CDR3 has 12 residues. The CDR3 nucleotides are TGCGCCAGCAGCCTTGAGAATTCACCCCTCCACTTT. Translation: CASSLENSPLHF. Drawing the rest from reference TRBV5-1 and TRBJ1-6, the complete variable domain is KAGVTQTPRYLIKTRGQQVTLSCSPISGHRSVSWYQQTPGQGLQFLFEYFSETQRNKGNFPGRFSGRQFSNSRSEMNVSTLELGDSALYLCASSLENSPLHFGNGTRLTVT.

This clone has only one observation. The genes are TRBV27 and TRBJ1-4; no clear D gene. Trimming took 0 bases from V and 4 from J, leaving 6 bases between them. The CDR3 is made up of 14 amino acids. Germline V gene lookup returns CDR1 MNHEY and CDR2 SMNVEV (reference sequence). Here the CDR3 DNA reads TGTGCCAGCAGTTTATCGAGGGTTAATGAAAAACTGTTTTTT. Its translation is CASSLSRVNEKLFF.

This chain links TRBV19 with TRBJ1-1; 7 positions agree with TRBD1. The germline V gene has CDR1 LNHDA and CDR2 SQIVND (reference sequence). The CDR3 extends over 16 amino acids. Losses at the gene ends were 8 bases for V and 0 bases for J; bases not matched to a gene: 12. CDR3 sequence: CASERTGRWVNTEAFF. The CDR3 nucleotides are TGTGCCAGTGAGAGGACAGGTCGTTGGGTGAACACTGAAGCTTTCTTT.

The gene calls are TRBV9 and TRBJ2-7; D is unclear. Germline V gene sequence: CDR1 SGDLS, CDR2 YYNGEE. The CDR3 consists of 15 residues. Trimming took 0 bases from V and 4 from J, leaving 14 bases between them. The CDR3 sequence: CASSVGQTSRYEQYF. The CDR3 nucleotides are TGTGCCAGCAGCGTAGGGCAGACTTCTCGGTACGAGCAGTACTTC.

The genes are TRBV19 and TRBJ1-4; tentatively, D is TRBD1 (6 bases). The V end was cut by 5 bases, the J end by 4 bases, with 23 bases between. The CDR3 totals 18 residues. Germline V gives CDR1 LNHDA, CDR2 SQIVND (reference sequence). CDR3 sequence: CASSPKPGQGPYNEKLFF. The DNA for the CDR3 is TGTGCCAGTAGTCCCAAACCGGGACAAGGGCCTTATAATGAAAAACTGTTTTTT.

The V gene is TRBV25-1, the J gene TRBJ2-5; D may be TRBD2 (7 bases). CDR3 size: 16 residues. Germline CDR1 MGHDK, CDR2 SYGVNS. Deletions cut 0 bases from V and 0 bases from J, with 11 bases between. The CDR3 is CASSEYRGGYQETQYF. The DNA for the CDR3 is TGTGCCAGCAGTGAATATAGGGGGGGGTACCAAGAGACCCAGTACTTC.

The chain uses TRBV4-1 and TRBJ2-7, with D unclear. Trimming took off 1 base at V and 7 bases at J, with 11 bases between the two ends. This CDR3 contains 13 residues. Germline CDR1 is MGHRA and CDR2 is YSYEKL. The CDR3 reads CASSQVSEREQYF. The CDR3, as DNA: TGCGCCAGCAGCCAAGTTTCCGAACGGGAGCAGTACTTC.

The V and J genes are TRBV19 and TRBJ1-1; possible D gene TRBD1, 6 bases. Trimming removed 0 bases from V and 0 bases from J, with 11 bases in between. This CDR3 comprises 16 residues. Germline V gives CDR1 LNHDA, CDR2 SQIVND (reference sequence). The DNA for the CDR3 is TGTGCCAGTAGTATAGATACGGGACACTTGAACACTGAAGCTTTCTTT. It specifies CASSIDTGHLNTEAFF. The entire variable domain, with the rest obtained from reference TRBV19 and TRBJ1-1, is as follows: DGGITQSPKYLFRKEGQNVTLSCEQNLNHDAMYWYRQDPGQGLRLIYYSQIVNDFQKGDIAEGYSVSREKKESFPLTVTSAQKNPTAFYLCASSIDTGHLNTEAFFGQGTRLTVV.

V gene TRBV5-1 combines with J gene TRBJ2-1, with 9 bases matching TRBD2. The CDR3 length is 15 residues. The germline CDR1 and CDR2 sequences are SGHRS and YFSETQ. After removal of 5 bases from V and 4 bases from J, the junction contained 7 bases not matched to a gene. In DNA form, the CDR3 reads TGCGCCAGCAGACGGAGACTAGCGGTTTACAATGAGCAGTTCTTC. Protein product: CASRRRLAVYNEQFF.